This T cell receptor beta chain is from a study of identical twins. This CDR3 is built from 16 residues. CDR1 is SGHTA, CDR2 FQGNSA, per germline. Turning to this clonotype: With a much larger clone just one base away, this may be a read error.

TCRdb ran MiXCR on the 5' RACE reads and lists one entry per CDR3 protein. The sample holds about 240,000 distinct CDR3 sequences, 8% to 11% seen once. The V and J genes are TRBV7-2 and TRBJ2-3; 7 bases fit TRBD1. The J call is in doubt because the DNA end fits TRBJ1-5 better. The sequence was collected from a man aged 50 to 59 in good health. The sample was memory T cells sorted from blood. DNA of the CDR3: TGTGCCAGCAGCTCACATGGGACAGATAGCACAGATACGCAGCATTTT. This encodes CASSSHGTDSTDTQHF.